The 21 T cell receptor beta chains given below trace back to one sample, sequenced in a study of T cells after yellow fever vaccination. TCRdb used MiXCR to reprocess the 5' RACE reads, holding one entry per CDR3 protein. Here the sample spans hundreds of thousands of distinct CDR3 sequences, 15% to 20% being singletons. This sample comprised PBMCs, obtained 15 days after the yellow fever booster vaccination. All receptors come from a man younger than 45 who received the YFV17D yellow fever vaccine.

This chain connects TRBV13 to TRBJ2-1, with 9 bases fitting TRBD2. This CDR3 region has 14 residues. The V segment lost 0 bases and the J segment 12 bases; nucleotides outside the gene matches: 6. CDR1 and CDR2 from the germline V gene are PRHDT and FYEKMQ (reference sequence). The CDR3 sequence: CASSLGWVAGAQFF. For the CDR3, the DNA is TGTGCCAGCAGCTTAGGGTGGGTAGCGGGAGCGCAGTTCTTC.

This clonotype was detected only a few times. DNA of the CDR3: TGTGCCAGCAGTGACCTTGGACTAGCGGGAGTGGCCGGGGAGCTGTTTTTT. It codes for CASSDLGLAGVAGELFF. The chain joins TRBV25-1 to TRBJ2-2; 13 bases match TRBD2. Germline lookup yields CDR1 MGHDK and CDR2 SYGVNS. The CDR3 consists of 17 residues. The J segment lost 6 bases and the V segment lost 3 bases, leaving 7 bases of the junction unmatched.

This clonotype was seen a few times. The chain employs TRBV12-3 or TRBV12-4 and TRBJ2-1; perhaps TRBD2 as D (5 bases). V shed 4 bases and J shed 10 bases, with 11 bases lying between them. There are 12 residues in the CDR3. In DNA form, the CDR3 reads TGTGCCAGCAGTTATGACGGGATGGAGCAGTTCTTC. Amino acid sequence: CASSYDGMEQFF.

This clonotype was observed a few times. The chain joins TRBV3-1 to TRBJ2-7; no firm D call. Trimming left V 2 bases short and J 1 base short, with 9 bases between. The CDR3 spans 14 residues. The germline V gene has CDR1 LGHDT and CDR2 YNNKEL (reference sequence). The CDR3 nucleotides are TGTGCCAGCAGCCAACCCGGTCTTTCCTACGAGCAGTACTTC. Translation: CASSQPGLSYEQYF.

This clonotype has just a few counts. CDR3 in amino acids: CASSAGTGKTQYF. CDR3 nucleotides: TGTGCCAGCAGTGCCGGGACAGGGAAGACCCAGTACTTC. The gene calls are TRBV11-2 and TRBJ2-5; TRBD1 agrees at 9 bases. Germline lookup yields CDR1 SGHAT and CDR2 FQNNGV. The CDR3 runs to 13 residues. V gave up 6 bases and J gave up 6 bases; unmatched junction bases: 5.

This clonotype was observed a handful of times. The V call is TRBV27, the J call TRBJ2-6; D is unclear. CDR1 is MNHEY, CDR2 SMNVEV, per germline (reference sequence). The CDR3 loop spans 14 amino acids. The V gene lost 5 bases and the J gene lost 1 base, with 6 bases spanning the gap. The CDR3 sequence is CASSAASGANVLTF. CDR3 bases: TGTGCCAGCAGTGCTGCTTCTGGGGCCAACGTCCTGACTTTC. The whole variable domain, remainder taken from reference TRBV27 and TRBJ2-6, is EAQVTQNPRYLITVTGKKLTVTCSQNMNHEYMSWYRQDPGLGLRQIYYSMNVEVTDKGDVPEGYKVSRKEKRNFPLILESPSPNQTSLYFCASSAASGANVLTFGAGSRLTVL.

This chain connects TRBV28 to TRBJ1-2; 8 positions agree with TRBD1. V lost 6 bases, J lost 4 bases, and 7 bases stayed unmatched. Germline-derived CDR1 and CDR2 are MDHEN and SYDVKM. The CDR3 is made up of 14 amino acids. CDR3 region: CASSTGTGFYGYTF. The CDR3, as DNA: TGTGCCAGCAGCACCGGGACAGGCTTCTATGGCTACACCTTC.

The chain employs TRBV7-6 and TRBJ2-5; D may be TRBD2 (7 bases). In germline, CDR1 is SGHVS, CDR2 FNYEAQ. The V end lost 4 bases, the J end lost 5 bases, and 17 bases lay between the germline ends. The CDR3 covers 15 residues. CDR3 coding DNA: TGTGCCAGCAGCTCCATGGGAGGGGGAAGGGAGACCCAGTACTTC. As protein: CASSSMGGGRETQYF.

This clonotype was counted between two and nine times. The chain employs TRBV4-3 and TRBJ2-5; D is uncertain. The CDR3 contains 15 residues. The germline gives CDR1 LGHNA, CDR2 YSLEER. V was pared by 0 bases and J by 7 bases, with 15 bases between. This CDR3 reads CASSQDYGPLRTQYF. The CDR3 region has the DNA TGCGCCAGCAGCCAAGATTACGGCCCCCTCCGGACCCAGTACTTC.

The rearrangement uses TRBV7-8 and TRBJ1-4, with D hard to call. The CDR3 covers 13 residues. Per germline, CDR1 SGHVS and CDR2 FQNEAQ. V was clipped by 1 base and J by 8 bases, with 8 bases between them. Here the CDR3 DNA reads TGTGCCAGCAGCTTAGTGTTGTACGAAAAACTGTTTTTT. Amino acid sequence: CASSLVLYEKLFF.

In its sample, this clonotype was seen a few times. The chain is built from TRBV5-1 and TRBJ2-3; 14 bases align to TRBD2. Germline CDR1 SGHRS, CDR2 YFSETQ. The CDR3 runs to 15 residues. The junction had 6 bases not matched to a gene; V was cut back by 3 bases and J by 9 bases. The CDR3 reads CASSSGTSGSGTQYF. CDR3 DNA sequence: TGCGCCAGCAGCTCTGGGACTAGCGGGAGTGGGACGCAGTATTTT. The full variable domain, its missing parts supplied by reference TRBV5-1 and TRBJ2-3, is KAGVTQTPRYLIKTRGQQVTLSCSPISGHRSVSWYQQTPGQGLQFLFEYFSETQRNKGNFPGRFSGRQFSNSRSEMNVSTLELGDSALYLCASSSGTSGSGTQYFGPGTRLTVL.

The rearrangement uses TRBV20-1 and TRBJ2-1; D unresolved. V was cut by 6 bases and J by 0 bases, with 9 bases left in between. Germline V gene data show CDR1 as DFQATT and CDR2 as SNEGSKA (reference sequence). CDR3 length: 13 amino acids. CDR3 sequence reads: CSAPESSYNEQFF. The CDR3 DNA reads as TGCAGTGCGCCCGAGTCCTCCTACAATGAGCAGTTCTTC.

This chain connects TRBV20-1 to TRBJ2-1, with 7 bases aligning to TRBD1. Germline CDR1 and CDR2: DFQATT and SNEGSKA (reference sequence). This CDR3 spans 15 amino acids. V lost 0 bases, J lost 5 bases, and 7 bases stayed unmatched. CDR3: CSAREGNRGNNEQFF. In DNA, the CDR3 is TGCAGTGCTAGAGAGGGGAACAGGGGCAACAATGAGCAGTTCTTC.

This clonotype was picked up a small number of times. The rearrangement links TRBV6-2 or TRBV6-3 to TRBJ2-5, with TRBD1 matching 9 bases. CDR1 MNHEY and CDR2 SVGEGT come from the germline V gene. The CDR3 has 21 amino acids. The J segment lost 1 base and the V segment lost 0 bases, leaving 18 bases of the junction unmatched. The CDR3 DNA is TGTGCCAGCAGTTACTCGATTGGTGGGGGGACAGGGATCGTGGCCCAAGAGACCCAGTACTTC. It specifies CASSYSIGGGTGIVAQETQYF.

This clonotype turned up a few times. The chain carries TRBV7-2 and TRBJ2-1; D is undetermined. V was shortened by 6 bases and J by 9 bases, with 9 bases between the two germline ends. In germline, CDR1 is SGHTA, CDR2 FQGNSA. The length of the CDR3 is 11 residues. The CDR3 DNA reads TGTGCCAGCAGTTTCTCTTTTGAGCAGTTCTTC. Translation gives CASSFSFEQFF.

There are a few counts of this clonotype. The chain combines TRBV7-2 with TRBJ2-2; 8 nucleotides match TRBD2. V lost 4 bases and J lost 6; bases outside the gene matches: 4. This CDR3 has 14 residues. Germline V lookup: CDR1 SGHTA, CDR2 FQGNSA. The DNA for the CDR3 is TGTGCCAGCAGCTCCCAAGCGGGAGCCGGGGAGCTGTTTTTT. Amino acids: CASSSQAGAGELFF.

The CDR3 DNA sequence: TGCAGTGCCGCAACCCGGGACAACTCCGGCCAGCCCCAGCATTTT. Its protein is CSAATRDNSGQPQHF. The chain joins TRBV20-1 to TRBJ1-5; possible D gene TRBD1, 6 bases. CDR1 is DFQATT, CDR2 SNEGSKA, per germline (reference sequence). V was cut by 6 bases and J by 7 bases, with 22 bases left in between. The CDR3 extends over 15 amino acids.

J is TRBJ1-5 and V is TRBV7-9; 10 positions match TRBD1. Germline V gene sequence: CDR1 SEHNR, CDR2 FQNEAQ (reference sequence). V trimming: 4 bases; J trimming: 4 bases; junction bases outside the gene matches: 7. The CDR3 covers 16 residues. CDR3 in amino acids: CASSSGQGVANQPQHF. In DNA, the CDR3 is TGTGCCAGCAGCTCCGGACAGGGGGTGGCGAATCAGCCCCAGCATTTT.

The V call is TRBV15, the J call TRBJ2-1, with 11 bases aligning to TRBD1. J lost 8 bases, V lost 6 bases, and 9 bases had no gene match. This CDR3 spans 15 amino acids. The V gene's germline CDR1 is LNHNV and CDR2 YYDKDF (reference sequence). CDR3 DNA: TGTGCCACCAGTAGGCCCGGACAGGGGGCCGATGAGCAGTTCTTC. It is translated as CATSRPGQGADEQFF. Drawing the rest from reference TRBV15 and TRBJ2-1, the complete variable domain is DAMVIQNPRYQVTQFGKPVTLSCSQTLNHNVMYWYQQKSSQAPKLLFHYYDKDFNNEADTPDNFQSRRPNTSFCFLDIRSPGLGDTAMYLCATSRPGQGADEQFFGPGTRLTVL.

This clonotype has more than one count but fewer than ten. The gene calls are TRBV9 and TRBJ2-7; 9 positions agree with TRBD2. Germline V CDR1 and CDR2: SGDLS, YYNGEE. V shed 0 bases, J shed 3 bases, and the junction held 7 bases outside the gene matches. The CDR3 runs to 16 residues. CDR3 nucleotides: TGTGCCAGCAGCGTAGATAATAGCGGGAGAAGCTACGAGCAGTACTTC. Its translation: CASSVDNSGRSYEQYF.

The genes are TRBV12-3 or TRBV12-4 and TRBJ2-2; 11 bases align to TRBD1. Trimming took 6 bases from V and 5 from J; bases not matched to a gene: 2. CDR3 size: 14 residues. The CDR3 protein is CASRGTGGTGELFF. The CDR3 DNA is TGTGCCAGCAGAGGGACAGGGGGAACCGGGGAGCTGTTTTTT.